This TCR beta chain emerged from a study of blood T cells in healthy people across ages. Primed by a sample-barcoded 5' primer and a J-beta primer mix, a second PCR proceeded for about 7 to 11 cycles. Using its own MiXCR run on the 5' RACE reads, TCRdb lists one record per CDR3 protein. The sample holds hundreds of thousands of distinct CDR3 sequences, about half seen once. This clonotype has a handful of counts. This CDR3 spans 14 amino acids. Germline V gene lookup returns CDR1 DFQATT and CDR2 SNEGSKA (reference sequence). V lost 0 bases to trimming and J lost 3 bases, with 11 bases between them. V usage is TRBV20-1 and J usage is TRBJ1-1; the D gene is possibly TRBD1 (5 bases). Sequencing was performed on blood. This clonotype was sampled from a woman aged 55-69 years in good health. The CDR3 bases are TGCAGTGCTAGAGATGCGGTGGGGGACACTGAAGCTTTCTTT. Residues: CSARDAVGDTEAFF.